The clone carrying this TCR beta chain was observed a handful of times. Its antigen is not known. This entry is derived from a study of cytomegalovirus exposure and HLA in healthy donors. Study-wide points: Later analysis reportedly placed an Asian-associated ancestry cluster below the roughly 600-donor mean in N-insertions.

The PCR employed 60 Vbeta primers together with 13 Jbeta primers. Profiling relied on immunoSEQ multiplex PCR, and the TCRdb table lists in-frame clones only, not all of them. The sample holds some 63,000 clones, 80% seen once. The germline V and J ends were trimmed by 2 bases and 3 bases, with 14 bases remaining between them. The germline CDR1 and CDR2 sequences are SGHVS and FQNEAQ. The CDR3 is made up of 15 amino acids. The sequence was collected from a woman aged 40 to 50 in good health and CMV-seronegative. Input material: PBMCs. V is TRBV7-8 and J is TRBJ2-7; D is unclear. The CDR3 bases are TGTGCCAGCAGCTTACAACTTCCTTCCTTCTACGAGCAGTACTTC. Protein: CASSLQLPSFYEQYF.